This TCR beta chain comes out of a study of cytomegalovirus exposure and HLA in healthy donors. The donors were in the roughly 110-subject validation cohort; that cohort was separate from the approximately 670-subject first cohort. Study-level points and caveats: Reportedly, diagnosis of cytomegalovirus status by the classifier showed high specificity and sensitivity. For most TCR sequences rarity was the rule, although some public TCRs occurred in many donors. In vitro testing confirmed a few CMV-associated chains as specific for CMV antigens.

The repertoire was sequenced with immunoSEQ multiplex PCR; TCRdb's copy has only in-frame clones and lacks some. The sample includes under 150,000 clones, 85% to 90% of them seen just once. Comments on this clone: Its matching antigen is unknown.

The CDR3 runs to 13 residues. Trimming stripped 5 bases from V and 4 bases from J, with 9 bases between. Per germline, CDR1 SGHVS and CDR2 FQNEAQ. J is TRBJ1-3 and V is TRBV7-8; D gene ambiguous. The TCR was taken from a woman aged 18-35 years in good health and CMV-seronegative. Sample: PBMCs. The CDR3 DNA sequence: TGTGCCAGCAGCCCCCGTCTGGGAAACACCATATATTTT. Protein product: CASSPRLGNTIYF.